The present T cell receptor beta chain was sequenced within a study of beta chain features in type 1 diabetes. Study overall: Healthy donors, compared against patients, showed similar age, gender and cell yields. Overall study results and limits: Because the template was cDNA, high-expressing cells might be over-represented. Type 1 diabetes patients showed a moderate but significant shortening of TCRB CDR3s in all four CD4+ subsets. Insertions at VDJ junctions were less frequent in type 1 diabetes patients. These patients also deleted more nucleotides at the same junctions.

Comment on this clone: What it binds is not known.

The CDR3 sequence is 16 residues long. V gave up 8 bases and J gave up 7 bases; unmatched junction bases: 19. CDR1 LNHNV and CDR2 YYDKDF come from the germline V gene (reference sequence). Isolated RNA was reverse transcribed in full, so expressed TCRB transcripts were sequenced. Assay: immunoSEQ multiplex PCR; the TCRdb copy retains only in-frame clones and omits some. The sample includes hundreds of thousands of clones, around a sixth of them seen just once. The origin of this receptor is a woman between 18 and 30 years old in good health. Sequencing was done on a sample of naive CD4+ T cells from blood. The chain is built from TRBV15 and TRBJ1-1; 7 nucleotides match TRBD1. The CDR3 here is CATHRGGGGSPYEAFF. CDR3 nucleotides: TGTGCCACCCACCGAGGGGGCGGGGGATCACCGTATGAAGCTTTCTTT. Full variable domain (remainder filled in from reference TRBV15 and TRBJ1-1): DAMVIQNPRYQVTQFGKPVTLSCSQTLNHNVMYWYQQKSSQAPKLLFHYYDKDFNNEADTPDNFQSRRPNTSFCFLDIRSPGLGDTAMYLCATHRGGGGSPYEAFFGQGTRLTVV.